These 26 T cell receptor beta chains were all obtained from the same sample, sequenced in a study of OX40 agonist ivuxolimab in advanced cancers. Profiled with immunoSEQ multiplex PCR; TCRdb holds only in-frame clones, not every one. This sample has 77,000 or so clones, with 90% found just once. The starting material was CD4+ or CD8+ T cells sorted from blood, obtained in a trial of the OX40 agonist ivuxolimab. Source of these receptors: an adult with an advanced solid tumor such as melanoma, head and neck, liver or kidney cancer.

This chain's CDR3 is CASSLGHIPGTQETQYF. Written as DNA, the CDR3 is TGTGCCAGCAGCTTAGGACACATCCCAGGGACGCAAGAGACCCAGTACTTC. The V call is TRBV7-2, the J call TRBJ2-5; D may match TRBD1 or TRBD2 (5 bases each). The CDR3 consists of 17 residues. The germline V gene encodes CDR1 SGHTA and CDR2 FQGNSA. Trimming shortened V by 1 base and J by 2 bases, and 17 bases separated the two germline ends.

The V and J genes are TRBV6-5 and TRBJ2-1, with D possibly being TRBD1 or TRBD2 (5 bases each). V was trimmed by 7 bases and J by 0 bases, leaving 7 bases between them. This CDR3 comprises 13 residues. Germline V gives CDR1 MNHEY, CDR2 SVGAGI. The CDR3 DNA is TGTGCCAGCAAGGGGAGCTCCTACAATGAGCAGTTCTTC. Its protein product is CASKGSSYNEQFF.

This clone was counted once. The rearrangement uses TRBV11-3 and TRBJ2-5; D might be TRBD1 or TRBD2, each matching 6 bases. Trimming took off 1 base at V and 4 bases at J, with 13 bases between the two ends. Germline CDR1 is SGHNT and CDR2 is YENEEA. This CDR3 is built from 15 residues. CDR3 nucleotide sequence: TGTGCCAGCAGCTTAGGAGGGGGGAATCGAGAGACCCAGTACTTC. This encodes CASSLGGGNRETQYF.

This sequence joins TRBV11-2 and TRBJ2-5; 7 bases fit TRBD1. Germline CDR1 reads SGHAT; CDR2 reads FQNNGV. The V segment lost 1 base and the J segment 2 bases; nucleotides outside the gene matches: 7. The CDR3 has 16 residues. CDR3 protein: CASSLALGTVQETQYF. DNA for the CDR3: TGTGCCAGCAGCTTAGCCCTCGGGACAGTACAAGAGACCCAGTACTTC.

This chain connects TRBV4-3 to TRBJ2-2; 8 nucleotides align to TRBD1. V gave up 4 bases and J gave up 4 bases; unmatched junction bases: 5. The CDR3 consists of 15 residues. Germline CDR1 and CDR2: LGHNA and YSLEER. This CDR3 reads CASSPRGHSTGELFF. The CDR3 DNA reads TGCGCCAGCAGCCCCAGGGGGCACAGCACCGGGGAGCTGTTTTTT.

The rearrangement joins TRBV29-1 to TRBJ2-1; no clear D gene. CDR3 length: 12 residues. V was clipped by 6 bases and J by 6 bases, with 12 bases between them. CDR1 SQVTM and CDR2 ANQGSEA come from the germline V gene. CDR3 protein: CSVKLNVNEQFF. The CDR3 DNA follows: TGCAGCGTAAAATTAAACGTCAATGAGCAGTTCTTC.

The CDR3 sequence is CASTGGTYTEAFF. CDR3 DNA: TGTGCCAGCACAGGGGGAACGTACACTGAAGCTTTCTTT. This chain links TRBV2 with TRBJ1-1; 7 bases align to TRBD1. J was trimmed by 3 bases and V by 7 bases; bases with no gene match: 5. This CDR3 region has 13 residues. CDR1 is SNHLY, CDR2 FYNNEI, per germline.

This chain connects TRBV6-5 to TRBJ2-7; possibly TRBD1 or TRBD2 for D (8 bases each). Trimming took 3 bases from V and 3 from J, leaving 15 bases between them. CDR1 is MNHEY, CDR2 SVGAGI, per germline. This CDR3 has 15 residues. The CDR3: CASSYSGTGVYEQYF. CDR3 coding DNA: TGTGCCAGCAGTTATAGCGGGACAGGAGTCTACGAGCAGTACTTC.

In DNA form, the CDR3 reads TGTGCCAGCAGCTCCCGGACAGGATCGGGCTACGAGCAGTACTTC. Protein: CASSSRTGSGYEQYF. V is TRBV9 and J is TRBJ2-7, with 7 bases identical to TRBD1. The V gene end was trimmed by 4 bases and the J gene end by 3 bases; junction bases not matched to a gene: 10. CDR1 SGDLS and CDR2 YYNGEE come from the germline V gene. The CDR3 consists of 15 residues. Combining the CDR3 with reference TRBV9 and TRBJ2-7 gives the whole variable domain DSGVTQTPKHLITATGQRVTLRCSPRSGDLSVYWYQQSLDQGLQFLIQYYNGEERAKGNILERFSAQQFPDLHSELNLSSLELGDSALYFCASSSRTGSGYEQYFGPGTRLTVT.

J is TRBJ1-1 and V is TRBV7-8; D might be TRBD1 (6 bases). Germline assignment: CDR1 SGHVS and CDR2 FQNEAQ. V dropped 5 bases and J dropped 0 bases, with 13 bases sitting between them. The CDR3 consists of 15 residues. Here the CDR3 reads CASSPSTGMNTEAFF. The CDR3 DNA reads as TGTGCCAGCAGCCCCTCTACAGGGATGAACACTGAAGCTTTCTTT.

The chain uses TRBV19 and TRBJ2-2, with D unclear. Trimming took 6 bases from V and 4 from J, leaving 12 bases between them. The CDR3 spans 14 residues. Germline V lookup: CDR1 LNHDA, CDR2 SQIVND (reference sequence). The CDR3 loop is CASRSASSTGELFF. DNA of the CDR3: TGTGCCAGTAGGTCGGCCAGCAGCACCGGGGAGCTGTTTTTT.

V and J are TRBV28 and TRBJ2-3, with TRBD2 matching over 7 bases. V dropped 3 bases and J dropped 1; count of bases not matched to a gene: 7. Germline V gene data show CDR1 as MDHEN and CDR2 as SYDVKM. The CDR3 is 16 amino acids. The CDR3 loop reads CASSFPKRDGTDTQYF. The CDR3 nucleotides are TGTGCCAGCAGTTTCCCAAAGCGGGATGGCACAGATACGCAGTATTTT.

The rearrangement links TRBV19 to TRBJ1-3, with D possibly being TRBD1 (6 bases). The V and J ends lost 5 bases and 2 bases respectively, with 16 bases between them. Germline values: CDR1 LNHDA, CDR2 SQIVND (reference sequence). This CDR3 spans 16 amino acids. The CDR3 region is CASSLRTDPPGNTIYF. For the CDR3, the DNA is TGTGCCAGTAGTTTACGGACAGATCCACCTGGAAACACCATATATTTT.

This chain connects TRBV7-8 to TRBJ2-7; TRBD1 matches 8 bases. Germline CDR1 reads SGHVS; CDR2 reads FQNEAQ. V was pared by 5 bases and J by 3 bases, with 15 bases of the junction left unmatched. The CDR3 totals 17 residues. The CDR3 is CASSPAPGQGAGYEQYF. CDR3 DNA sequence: TGTGCCAGCAGCCCGGCCCCAGGGCAGGGGGCGGGCTACGAGCAGTACTTC. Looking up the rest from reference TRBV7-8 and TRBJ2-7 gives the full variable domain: GAGVSQSPRYKVAKRGQDVALRCDPISGHVSLFWYQQALGQGPEFLTYFQNEAQLDKSGLPSDRFFAERPEGSVSTLKIQRTQQEDSAVYLCASSPAPGQGAGYEQYFGPGTRLTVT.

The DNA of the CDR3 is TGTGCCAGCAGCGGTTCAGCTGGGTTAGGTCAGCCCCAGCATTTT. This codes for CASSGSAGLGQPQHF. The chain employs TRBV6-5 and TRBJ1-5; D call uncertain. Trimming removed 6 bases at V and 6 bases at J, with 18 bases between. Per germline, CDR1 MNHEY and CDR2 SVGAGI. This CDR3 has 15 amino acids.

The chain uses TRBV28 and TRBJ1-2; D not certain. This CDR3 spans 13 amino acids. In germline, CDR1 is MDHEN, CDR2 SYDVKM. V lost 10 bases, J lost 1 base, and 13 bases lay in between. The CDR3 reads CATLLSSNYGYTF. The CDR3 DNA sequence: TGTGCCACGCTTTTGAGCAGTAACTATGGCTACACCTTC.

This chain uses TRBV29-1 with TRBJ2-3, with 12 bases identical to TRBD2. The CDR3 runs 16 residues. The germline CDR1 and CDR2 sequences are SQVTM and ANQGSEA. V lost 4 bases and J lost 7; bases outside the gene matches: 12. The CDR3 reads CSVASSGGEVGNTQYF. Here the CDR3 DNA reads TGCAGCGTTGCGTCTAGCGGGGGGGAGGTTGGGAATACGCAGTATTTT.

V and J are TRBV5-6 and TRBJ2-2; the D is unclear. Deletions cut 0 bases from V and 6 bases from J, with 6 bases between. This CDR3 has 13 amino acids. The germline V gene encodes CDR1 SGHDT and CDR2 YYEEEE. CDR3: CASSLVGSGELFF. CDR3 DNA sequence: TGTGCCAGCAGCTTGGTGGGCTCCGGGGAGCTGTTTTTT.

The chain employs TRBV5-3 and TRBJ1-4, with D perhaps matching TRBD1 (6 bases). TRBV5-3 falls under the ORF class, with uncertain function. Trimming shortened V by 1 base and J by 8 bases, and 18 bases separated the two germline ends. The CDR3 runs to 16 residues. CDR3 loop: CARSLPVQGREEKLFF. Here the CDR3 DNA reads TGTGCCAGAAGCTTGCCCGTCCAGGGGCGAGAAGAAAAACTGTTTTTT.

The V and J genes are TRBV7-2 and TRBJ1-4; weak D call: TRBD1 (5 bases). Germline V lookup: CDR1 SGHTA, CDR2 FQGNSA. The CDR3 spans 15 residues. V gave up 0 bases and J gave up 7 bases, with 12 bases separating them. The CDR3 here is CASSLAPRDGEKLFF. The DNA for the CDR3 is TGTGCCAGCAGCTTAGCGCCCAGGGACGGTGAAAAACTGTTTTTT.

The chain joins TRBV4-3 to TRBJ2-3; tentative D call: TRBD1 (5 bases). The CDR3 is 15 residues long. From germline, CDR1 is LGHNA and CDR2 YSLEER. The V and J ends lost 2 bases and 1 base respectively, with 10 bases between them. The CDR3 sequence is CASSQRPTGTDTQYF. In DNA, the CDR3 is TGCGCCAGCAGCCAACGCCCGACAGGCACAGATACGCAGTATTTT.

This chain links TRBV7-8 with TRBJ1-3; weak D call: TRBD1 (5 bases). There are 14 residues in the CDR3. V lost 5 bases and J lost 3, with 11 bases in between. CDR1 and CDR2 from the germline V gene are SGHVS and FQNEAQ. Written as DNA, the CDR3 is TGTGCCAGCAGCCTGGCAGGGATTGGAAACACCATATATTTT. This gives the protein CASSLAGIGNTIYF.

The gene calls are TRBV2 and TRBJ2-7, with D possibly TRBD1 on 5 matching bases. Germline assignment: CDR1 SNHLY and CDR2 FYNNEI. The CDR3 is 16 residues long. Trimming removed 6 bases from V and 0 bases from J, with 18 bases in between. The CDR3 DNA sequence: TGTGCCAGCAGGGACGCGTCAGGGAAAGGCTCCTACGAGCAGTACTTC. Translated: CASRDASGKGSYEQYF.

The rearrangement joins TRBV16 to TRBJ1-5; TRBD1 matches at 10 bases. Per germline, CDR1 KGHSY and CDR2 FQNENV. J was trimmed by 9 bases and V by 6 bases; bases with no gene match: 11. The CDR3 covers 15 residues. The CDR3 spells CASRQTGGSTRPQHF. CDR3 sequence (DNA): TGTGCCAGCAGACAGACAGGGGGCAGTACACGGCCCCAGCATTTT.

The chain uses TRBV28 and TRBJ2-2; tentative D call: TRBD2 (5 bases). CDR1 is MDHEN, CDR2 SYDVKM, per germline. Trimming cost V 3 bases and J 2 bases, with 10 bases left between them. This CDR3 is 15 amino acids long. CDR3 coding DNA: TGTGCCAGCAGTTTTACGCGGGTTAACACCGGGGAGCTGTTTTTT. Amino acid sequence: CASSFTRVNTGELFF.

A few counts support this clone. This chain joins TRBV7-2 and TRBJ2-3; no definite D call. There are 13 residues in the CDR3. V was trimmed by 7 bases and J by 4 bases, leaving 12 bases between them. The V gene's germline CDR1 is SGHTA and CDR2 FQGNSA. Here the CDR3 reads CASTKSRADTQYF. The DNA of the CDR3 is TGTGCCAGCACCAAATCCCGGGCAGATACGCAGTATTTT.